The rows below give T cell receptor beta chains drawn from one sample of a study of siplizumab effects on memory and regulatory T cells. Measured with immunoSEQ multiplex PCR; TCRdb has only the in-frame clones, and not every one. The sample carries more than 85,000 clones, more than 90% recorded once. What was sequenced was CD4+ T cells sorted from blood. Every receptor here comes from a human donor in good health. CDR3s leave out the opening cysteine and the closing phenylalanine or tryptophan. Fields, in order: D gene, V gene, J gene, CDR3 protein. A D gene is named only where the DNA matches it firmly.

-	TRBV6-1	TRBJ1-1	ASIIDGNTEAF
TRBD2	TRBV6-4	TRBJ2-1	ASSAAGGAYNEQF
TRBD2	TRBV29-1	TRBJ2-1	SVELTYTTSGRMYNEQF
TRBD1	TRBV5-4	TRBJ1-2	ASSQGTGTNYGYT
-	TRBV6-1	TRBJ2-3	ASRFTSTDTQY
-	TRBV7-8	TRBJ1-1	ASSSRNRNSNTEAF
TRBD2	TRBV5-1	TRBJ2-3	ASSLGTSGGHSTDTQY
-	TRBV5-1	TRBJ2-5	ASSPAAGAWGETQY
-	TRBV5-4	TRBJ1-5	ASSLGRRGGGNQPQH
-	TRBV20-1	TRBJ1-1	SVTEAF
-	TRBV5-1	TRBJ1-2	ASSHSTGTQGGYT
-	TRBV2	TRBJ2-7	ASRHTGPLYEQY
-	TRBV7-2	TRBJ1-6	ASSRGAPAHSPLH
-	TRBV4-1	TRBJ1-3	ASSQVGGLISGNTIY
-	TRBV28	TRBJ1-3	ASSSGASGNTIY
TRBD1	TRBV10-3	TRBJ2-7	AVGQGEGEQY
TRBD2	TRBV2	TRBJ2-2	ASSQTSGRVTGELF
-	TRBV18	TRBJ1-1	ASSPEFNTEAF
-	TRBV7-6	TRBJ1-4	ASSKDPGRPNEKLF
TRBD2	TRBV4-2	TRBJ2-3	ASSQDRASGGFTDTQY
-	TRBV7-2	TRBJ2-1	ASRPRGASYNEQF
-	TRBV19	TRBJ1-5	ASSIGRRGLSNQPQH
-	TRBV11-2	TRBJ2-7	ASSLQVYEQY
TRBD2	TRBV19	TRBJ2-5	ASSPGLAGGRGETQY
-	TRBV4-1	TRBJ2-3	ASSHPSGSSTDTQY
TRBD1	TRBV10-3	TRBJ1-5	AITGQANQPQH
-	TRBV30	TRBJ1-1	AWSVLEATSRGTEAF
-	TRBV12-5	TRBJ1-2	ASGMEGNYGYT
-	TRBV5-6	TRBJ1-4	ASSLGGGTNEKLF
-	TRBV11-3	TRBJ2-3	ASSLAPTDTQY
TRBD2	TRBV6-1	TRBJ2-1	ASSRTSAYNEQF
-	TRBV4-1	TRBJ1-1	ASSQNHNTEAF
-	TRBV5-6	TRBJ2-7	ASTIIGRDSHEQY
-	TRBV7-2	TRBJ2-7	ASSSWGLYEQY
TRBD1	TRBV11-3	TRBJ2-3	ASSLGQGSDTQY
-	TRBV19	TRBJ2-3	ASSKEYTQY
-	TRBV15	TRBJ1-2	ATSTEIYGYT
-	TRBV5-4	TRBJ2-7	ASSLDPGSVYEQY
-	TRBV18	TRBJ2-7	ASSPGSSSYEQY
-	TRBV7-9	TRBJ2-7	ASSQPQPGWRNEQY
-	TRBV10-3	TRBJ1-4	AIRDTPNEKLF